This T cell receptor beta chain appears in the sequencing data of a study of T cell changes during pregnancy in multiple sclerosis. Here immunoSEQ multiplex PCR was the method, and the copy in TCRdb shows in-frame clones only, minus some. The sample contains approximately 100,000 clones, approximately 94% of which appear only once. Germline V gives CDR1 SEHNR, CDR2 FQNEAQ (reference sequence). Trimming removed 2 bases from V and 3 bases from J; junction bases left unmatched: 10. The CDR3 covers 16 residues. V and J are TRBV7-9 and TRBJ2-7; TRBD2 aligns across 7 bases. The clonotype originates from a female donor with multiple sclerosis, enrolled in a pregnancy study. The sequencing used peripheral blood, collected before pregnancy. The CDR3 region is CASSLSSAGVVYEQYF. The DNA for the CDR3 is TGTGCCAGCAGCTTAAGCTCGGCGGGAGTCGTCTACGAGCAGTACTTC.